What follows are 10 T cell receptor beta chains derived from one specimen sequenced in a study of cytomegalovirus exposure and HLA in healthy donors. It was with 60 Vbeta and 13 Jbeta primers that the PCR ran. TCRdb's table, derived via immunoSEQ multiplex PCR, lists solely in-frame clones and lacks some. The table shows about 120,000 clones, with 63% occurring only once. What was sequenced was PBMCs. These TCRs come from a man aged 35 to 55 in good health and CMV-seropositive.

This chain uses TRBV4-1 with TRBJ2-1; D call uncertain. This CDR3 is built from 14 residues. The germline CDR1 and CDR2 sequences are MGHRA and YSYEKL. V was trimmed by 2 bases and J by 1 base, leaving 6 bases between them. The CDR3 region is CASSQPGSYNEQFF. CDR3 bases: TGCGCCAGCAGCCAACCCGGGTCCTACAATGAGCAGTTCTTC.

This clone came up a few times. The same CDR3 also results from other DNA sequences found in this sample. V is TRBV6-6 and J is TRBJ1-2; TRBD1 aligns across 7 bases. The germline V gene encodes CDR1 MNHNY and CDR2 SVGAGI (reference sequence). J gave up 2 bases and V 5 bases, and 2 bases lay outside the gene matches. The CDR3 totals 13 residues. CDR3 nucleotide sequence: TGTGCCAGCAGTCCGGGACAGAACTATGGCTACACCTTC. It specifies CASSPGQNYGYTF.

V and J are TRBV4-1 and TRBJ2-7; D possibly corresponds to TRBD2 (7 bases). CDR3 size: 15 residues. Germline V gene sequence: CDR1 MGHRA, CDR2 YSYEKL. V was clipped by 1 base and J by 6 bases, with 16 bases between them. CDR3 residues: CASSQGVRGASEQYF. As DNA, the CDR3 is TGCGCCAGCAGCCAAGGAGTCCGGGGGGCCTCCGAGCAGTACTTC.

This clone was recorded once. The chain employs TRBV7-9 and TRBJ1-2, with 7 bases matching TRBD1. With 2 bases clipped from V and 2 bases from J, the junction kept 11 bases outside the gene matches. CDR3 size: 17 residues. Germline loops: CDR1 SEHNR, CDR2 FQNEAQ (reference sequence). DNA for the CDR3: TGTGCCAGCAGCTTATCAAGGGGGCGTTCTCTCAACTATGGCTACACCTTC. It specifies CASSLSRGRSLNYGYTF.

This clone was seen more than once but under ten times. V usage is TRBV25-1 and J usage is TRBJ1-5; D not resolved. Germline values: CDR1 MGHDK, CDR2 SYGVNS. The ends were cut back, 4 bases at V and 4 bases at J, with 5 bases in the middle. The length of the CDR3 is 12 residues. CDR3 nucleotides: TGTGCCAGCAGTGCCCTGAATCAGCCCCAGCATTTT. This codes for CASSALNQPQHF.

The chain joins TRBV9 to TRBJ2-2; 7 bases fit TRBD2. CDR1 is SGDLS and CDR2 is YYNGEE in the germline V gene. The length of the CDR3 is 16 residues. With V trimmed by 6 bases and J by 6 bases, 14 bases remained unmatched. The CDR3 coding sequence is TGTGCCAGCACCCCGAGGGGCGGGAGTATGGCCGGGGAGCTGTTTTTT. Its translation: CASTPRGGSMAGELFF.

In regard to this clone: The identical CDR3 is also encoded by other nucleotide sequences in the sample. The rearrangement joins TRBV11-2 to TRBJ2-3; 7 bases match TRBD1. The V gene end was trimmed by 5 bases and the J gene end by 4 bases; junction bases not matched to a gene: 15. The CDR3 spans 17 residues. Germline CDR1 is SGHAT and CDR2 is FQNNGV. The CDR3 DNA reads as TGTGCCAGCAGCCCTAAGAGGCGACAGGGTAGGGCAGATACGCAGTATTTT. It translates to CASSPKRRQGRADTQYF. Based on the CDR3 plus reference TRBV11-2 and TRBJ2-3, the full variable domain is EAGVAQSPRYKIIEKRQSVAFWCNPISGHATLYWYQQILGQGPKLLIQFQNNGVVDDSQLPKDRFSAERLKGVDSTLKIQPAKLEDSAVYLCASSPKRRQGRADTQYFGPGTRLTVL.

DNA for the CDR3: TGTGCCAGCAGCTCCAACAATCAGCCCCAGCATTTT. Translating gives CASSSNNQPQHF. V usage is TRBV5-6 and J usage is TRBJ1-5, with no clear D. Germline CDR1 is SGHDT and CDR2 is YYEEEE. Trimming took 3 bases from V and 3 from J, leaving 4 bases between them. CDR3 length: 12 residues.

The chain uses TRBV28 and TRBJ1-4; D is undetermined. CDR1 and CDR2 from the germline V gene are MDHEN and SYDVKM. Between the trimmed V and J ends, which lost 2 bases and 8 bases, there was a span of 9 bases. This CDR3 is 13 amino acids long. The CDR3, as DNA: TGTGCCAGCAGTTTAGCGCTTAAAGAAAAACTGTTTTTT. It encodes CASSLALKEKLFF.

This clone appeared a single time. This rearrangement joins TRBV27 to TRBJ1-4; the D gene is possibly TRBD1 (5 bases). This CDR3 has 13 amino acids. Trimming cost V 8 bases and J 8 bases, with 15 bases left between them. Germline-derived CDR1 and CDR2 are MNHEY and SMNVEV (reference sequence). CDR3 protein: CASQGLNGEKLFF. CDR3 nucleotide sequence: TGTGCCAGCCAGGGTCTCAACGGAGAAAAACTGTTTTTT.